The TCR beta chain under discussion was sequenced for a study of T cell repertoires and HLA-DP antigens. Notes on this clone: The antigen is unknown.

The CDR3 runs 15 residues. Germline V gene data show CDR1 as SGHDT and CDR2 as YYEEEE. Trimming took 0 bases from V and 4 from J; bases not matched to a gene: 3. Regarding the study as a whole: Against both alloantigens, CD137+ clonality was similar, 0.3 to 0.45.

The primer mix covered 54 TRBV segments and 13 TRBJ segments. Sequencing used immunoSEQ multiplex PCR; TCRdb keeps in-frame clones, though not all of them. The top ten hold roughly 1.6% of the sample, which has approximately 100,000 clones, more than 75% seen once. This chain joins TRBV5-6 and TRBJ2-3; 9 bases match TRBD2. This TCR came from a man in his fifties or sixties in good health and CMV-seronegative. Input material: CD4+ T cells from PBMCs. CDR3 in amino acids: CASSLAPSGADTQYF. The CDR3 DNA follows: TGTGCCAGCAGCTTGGCCCCTAGCGGGGCAGATACGCAGTATTTT.